Described below is a single T cell receptor (beta chain) sequence and its context. These data are taken from a study of blood T cell repertoires in COVID-19. Study summary: Acute and convalescent COVID-19 samples came from the United States, Italy and Spain. PBMCs, B-cell-depleted T cells, or T cells were the source of the cDNA or gDNA that made up the material.

The CDR3 covers 13 residues. In germline, CDR1 is SGHTA, CDR2 FQGNSA. V was clipped by 5 bases and J by 11 bases, with 13 bases between them. Authors' methods: Cell counts per sample came from amplifying reference gene primers. Profiled with immunoSEQ multiplex PCR; TCRdb holds only in-frame clones, not every one. The DNA was the basis for D and trimming; V, J and clone size are from that table. Of approximately 180,000 clones listed, approximately 85% are singletons. This chain joins TRBV7-2 and TRBJ1-6; D uncertain. This receptor was obtained from a woman at least 80 years old with acute or convalescent COVID-19. Material for sequencing was peripheral blood. The chain's CDR3 is CASSRERRTPLHF. The CDR3 DNA follows: TGTGCCAGCAGCCGAGAACGGAGGACACCCCTCCACTTT.